The sequence of this T cell receptor beta chain was determined in a study of breast tumors, draining lymph nodes, adjacent tissues. Whole-study findings and limits: Data fit most tumor T cells coming from lymph node, expanding in tumor. Compared with basal-like, luminal-like tumors shared significantly more repertoire with nontumor tissue. Tumors had less TCR diversity than lymph nodes, more than nontumor tissue.

Trimming removed 6 bases from V and 13 bases from J, with 19 bases in between. This CDR3 region has 14 residues. CDR1 and CDR2 from the germline V gene are ENHRY and SYGVKD. In regard to this clonotype: Its specificity is not known.

Samples came from axillary lymph nodes draining the breast cancer. TCRdb analysed the multiplex PCR reads with MiXCR anew, one entry per CDR3 protein. The sample shows 150,000 to 200,000 distinct CDR3 sequences, 25% to 40% of them seen only once. This TCR was sampled from a female donor with breast cancer. Some clones in this sample may be carry-over from other donors' samples. This sequence joins TRBV10-3 and TRBJ1-6; D is uncertain. The source material was axillary lymph node tissue. CDR3: CAISLSPYNFPLHF. The CDR3 DNA sequence: TGTGCCATCAGCCTCTCCCCCTATAATTTCCCCCTCCACTTT.